The source of this T cell receptor (beta chain) is a study of control samples from healthy donors and cancer patients. The germline gives CDR1 LNHDA, CDR2 SQIVND (reference sequence). The CDR3 is 14 residues long. The ends were cut back, 3 bases at V and 2 bases at J, with 10 bases in the middle. The method was immunoSEQ multiplex PCR; TCRdb's version includes in-frame clones alone and lacks a portion of them. The repertoire holds about 130,000 clones, with about 90% as singletons. The sequencing input was blood. The TCR comes from a woman aged 45-65 years in good health. This chain links TRBV19 with TRBJ1-1; possibly TRBD1 for D (5 bases). The CDR3: CASSIGGGNTEAFF. The CDR3 nucleotides are TGTGCCAGTAGTATCGGCGGGGGTAACACTGAAGCTTTCTTT.